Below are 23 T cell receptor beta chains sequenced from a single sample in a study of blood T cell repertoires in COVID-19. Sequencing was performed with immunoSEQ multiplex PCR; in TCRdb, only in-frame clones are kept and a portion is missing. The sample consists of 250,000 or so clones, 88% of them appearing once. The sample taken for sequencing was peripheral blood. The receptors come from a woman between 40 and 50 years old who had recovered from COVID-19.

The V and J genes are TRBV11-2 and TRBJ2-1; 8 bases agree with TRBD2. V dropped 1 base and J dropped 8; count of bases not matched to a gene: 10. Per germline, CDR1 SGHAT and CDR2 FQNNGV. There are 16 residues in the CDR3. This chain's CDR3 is CASSLAASGSVDEQFF. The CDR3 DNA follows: TGTGCCAGCAGCTTAGCGGCCAGCGGGAGTGTGGATGAGCAGTTCTTC.

The CDR3 DNA sequence: TGTGCCAGCAGCCCGGGTCTCCGGGAGCAGTACTTC. This codes for CASSPGLREQYF. This chain links TRBV28 with TRBJ2-7; D is undetermined. CDR3 length: 12 amino acids. V was cut by 6 bases and J by 7 bases, with 13 bases left in between. Germline CDR1 MDHEN, CDR2 SYDVKM.

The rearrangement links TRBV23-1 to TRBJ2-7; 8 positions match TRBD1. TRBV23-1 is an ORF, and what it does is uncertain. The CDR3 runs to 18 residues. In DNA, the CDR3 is TGCGCCGGAGACCAAATCCTTCAGGCCGGAGGGACAGGTCGTTGTAGGTGCGTC. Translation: CAGDQILQAGGTGRCRCV.

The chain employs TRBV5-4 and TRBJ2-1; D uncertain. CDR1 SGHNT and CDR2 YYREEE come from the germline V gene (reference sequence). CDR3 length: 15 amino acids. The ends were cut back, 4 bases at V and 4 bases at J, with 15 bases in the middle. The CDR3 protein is CASSPPLRPYNEQFF. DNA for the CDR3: TGTGCCAGCAGCCCCCCTTTGCGGCCATACAATGAGCAGTTCTTC.

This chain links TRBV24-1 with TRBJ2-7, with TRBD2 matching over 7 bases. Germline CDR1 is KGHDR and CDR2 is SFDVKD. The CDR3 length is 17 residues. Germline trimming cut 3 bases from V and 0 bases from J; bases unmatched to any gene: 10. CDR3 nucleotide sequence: TGTGCCACCAGTGATGGGGGGGTCGGCGGGAGCTCCTACGAGCAGTACTTC. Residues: CATSDGGVGGSSYEQYF.

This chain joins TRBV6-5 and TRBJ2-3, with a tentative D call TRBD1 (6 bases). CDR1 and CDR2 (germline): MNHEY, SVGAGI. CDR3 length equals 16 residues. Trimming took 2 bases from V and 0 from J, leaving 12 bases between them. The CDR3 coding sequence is TGTGCCAGCAGTTACACCTCAGGGGCGAGCACAGATACGCAGTATTTT. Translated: CASSYTSGASTDTQYF.

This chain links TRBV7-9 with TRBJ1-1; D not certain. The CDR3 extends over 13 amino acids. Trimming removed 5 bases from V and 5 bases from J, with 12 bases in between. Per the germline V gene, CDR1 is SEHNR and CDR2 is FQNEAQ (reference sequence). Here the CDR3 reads CASSPATGTEAFF. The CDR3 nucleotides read TGTGCCAGCAGCCCGGCGACGGGGACTGAAGCTTTCTTT. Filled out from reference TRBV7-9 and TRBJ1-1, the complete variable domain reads DTGVSQNPRHKITKRGQNVTFRCDPISEHNRLYWYRQTLGQGPEFLTYFQNEAQLEKSRLLSDRFSAERPKGSFSTLEIQRTEQGDSAMYLCASSPATGTEAFFGQGTRLTVV.

CDR3 region: CATSDLWGTGQGPGQPQHF. The CDR3 nucleotides are TGTGCCACCAGTGATTTGTGGGGGACCGGACAGGGGCCCGGTCAGCCCCAGCATTTT. The chain is built from TRBV24-1 and TRBJ1-5, with 9 bases that match TRBD1. Germline CDR1 reads KGHDR; CDR2 reads SFDVKD. CDR3 size: 19 residues. The V gene end was trimmed by 0 bases and the J gene end by 6 bases; junction bases not matched to a gene: 14.

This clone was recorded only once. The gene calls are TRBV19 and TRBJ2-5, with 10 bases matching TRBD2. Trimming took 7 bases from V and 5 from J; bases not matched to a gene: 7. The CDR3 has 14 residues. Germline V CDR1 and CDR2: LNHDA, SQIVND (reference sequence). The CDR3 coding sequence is TGTGCCAGTACCCCCCGGGGACTAGCGGAGACCCAGTACTTC. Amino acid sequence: CASTPRGLAETQYF.

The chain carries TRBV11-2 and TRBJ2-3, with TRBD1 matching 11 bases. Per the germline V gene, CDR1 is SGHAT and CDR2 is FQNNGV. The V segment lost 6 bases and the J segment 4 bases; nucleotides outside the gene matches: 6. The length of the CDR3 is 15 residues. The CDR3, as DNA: TGTGCCAGCAGGGGACAGGGGGGCCCCCCAGATACGCAGTATTTT. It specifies CASRGQGGPPDTQYF.

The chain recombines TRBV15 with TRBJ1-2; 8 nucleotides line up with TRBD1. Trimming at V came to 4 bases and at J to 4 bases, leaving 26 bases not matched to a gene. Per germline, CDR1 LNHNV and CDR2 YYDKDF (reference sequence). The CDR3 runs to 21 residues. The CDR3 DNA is TGTGCCACCAGCACACCTCTCCCGGGACAGGTTGACCCCAACTCGCCCTATGGCTACACCTTC. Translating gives CATSTPLPGQVDPNSPYGYTF. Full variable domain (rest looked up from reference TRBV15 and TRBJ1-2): DAMVIQNPRYQVTQFGKPVTLSCSQTLNHNVMYWYQQKSSQAPKLLFHYYDKDFNNEADTPDNFQSRRPNTSFCFLDIRSPGLGDTAMYLCATSTPLPGQVDPNSPYGYTFGSGTRLTVV.

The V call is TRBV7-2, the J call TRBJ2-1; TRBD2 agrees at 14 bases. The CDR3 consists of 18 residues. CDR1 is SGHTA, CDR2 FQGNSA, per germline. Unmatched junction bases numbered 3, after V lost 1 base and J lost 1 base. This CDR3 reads CASSLVGTSGSSYNEQFF. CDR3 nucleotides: TGTGCCAGCAGCTTAGTTGGGACTAGCGGGAGTTCCTACAATGAGCAGTTCTTC.

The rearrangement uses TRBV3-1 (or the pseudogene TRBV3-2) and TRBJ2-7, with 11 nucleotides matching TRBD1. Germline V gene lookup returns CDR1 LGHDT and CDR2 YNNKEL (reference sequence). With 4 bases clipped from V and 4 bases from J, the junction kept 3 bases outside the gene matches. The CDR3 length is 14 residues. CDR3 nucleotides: TGTGCCAGCAGCCGGACAGGGGGCAAGTACGAGCAGTACTTC. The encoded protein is CASSRTGGKYEQYF.

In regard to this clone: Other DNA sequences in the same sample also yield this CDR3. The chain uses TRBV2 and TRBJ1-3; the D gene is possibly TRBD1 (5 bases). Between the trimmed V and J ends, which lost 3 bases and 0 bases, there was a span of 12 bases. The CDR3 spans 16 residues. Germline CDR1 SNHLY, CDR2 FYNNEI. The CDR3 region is CASSEGRANSGNTIYF. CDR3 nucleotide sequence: TGTGCCAGCAGTGAGGGCAGGGCAAACTCTGGAAACACCATATATTTT.

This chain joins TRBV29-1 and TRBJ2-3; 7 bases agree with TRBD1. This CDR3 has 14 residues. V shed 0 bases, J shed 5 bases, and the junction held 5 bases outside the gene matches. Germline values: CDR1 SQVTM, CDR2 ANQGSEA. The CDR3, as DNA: TGCAGCGTTGAAGATCGTCAGGGGGTAGATACGCAGTATTTT. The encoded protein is CSVEDRQGVDTQYF.

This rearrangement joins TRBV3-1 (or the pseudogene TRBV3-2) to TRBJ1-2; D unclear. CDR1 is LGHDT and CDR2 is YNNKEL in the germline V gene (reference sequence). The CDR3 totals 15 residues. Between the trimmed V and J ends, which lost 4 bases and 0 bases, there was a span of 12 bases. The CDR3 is CASSLTDSANYGYTF. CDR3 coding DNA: TGTGCCAGCAGCCTCACAGATTCAGCTAACTATGGCTACACCTTC.

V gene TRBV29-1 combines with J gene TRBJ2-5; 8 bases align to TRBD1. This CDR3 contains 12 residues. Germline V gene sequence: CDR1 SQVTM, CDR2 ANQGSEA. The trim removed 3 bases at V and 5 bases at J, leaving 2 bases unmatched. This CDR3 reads CSVDRTGETQYF. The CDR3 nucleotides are TGCAGCGTTGATAGGACAGGGGAGACCCAGTACTTC.

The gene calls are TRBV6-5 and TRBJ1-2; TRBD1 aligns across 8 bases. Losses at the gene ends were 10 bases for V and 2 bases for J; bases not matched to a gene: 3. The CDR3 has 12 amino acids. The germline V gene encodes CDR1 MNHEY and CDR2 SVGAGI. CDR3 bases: TGTGCCACCGACAGGGGAAACTATGGCTACACCTTC. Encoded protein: CATDRGNYGYTF.

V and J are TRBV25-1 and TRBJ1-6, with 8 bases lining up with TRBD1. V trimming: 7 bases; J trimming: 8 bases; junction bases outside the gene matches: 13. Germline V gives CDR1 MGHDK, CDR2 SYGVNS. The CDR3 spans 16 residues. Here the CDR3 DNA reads TGTGCCAGCACCGCTGGGACAGGCCCGGTCCATTCACCCCTCCACTTT. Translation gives CASTAGTGPVHSPLHF.

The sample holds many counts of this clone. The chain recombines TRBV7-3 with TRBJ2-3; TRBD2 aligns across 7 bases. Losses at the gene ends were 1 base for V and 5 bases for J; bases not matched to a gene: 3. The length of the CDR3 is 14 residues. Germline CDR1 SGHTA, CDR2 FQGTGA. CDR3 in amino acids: CASSLRGGEDTQYF. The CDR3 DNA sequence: TGTGCCAGCAGCTTAAGGGGAGGGGAAGATACGCAGTATTTT.

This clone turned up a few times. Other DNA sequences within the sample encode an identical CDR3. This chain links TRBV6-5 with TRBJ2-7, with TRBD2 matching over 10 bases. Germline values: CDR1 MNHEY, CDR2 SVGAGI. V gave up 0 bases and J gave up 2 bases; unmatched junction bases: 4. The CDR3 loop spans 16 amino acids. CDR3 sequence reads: CASSYSGLAGAYEQYF. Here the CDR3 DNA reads TGTGCCAGCAGTTACTCGGGCCTAGCGGGGGCCTACGAGCAGTACTTC.

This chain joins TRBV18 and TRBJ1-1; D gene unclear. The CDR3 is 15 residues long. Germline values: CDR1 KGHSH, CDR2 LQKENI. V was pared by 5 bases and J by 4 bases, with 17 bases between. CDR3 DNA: TGTGCCAGCTCAACTAGACAACCTGACATCACTGAAGCTTTCTTT. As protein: CASSTRQPDITEAFF.

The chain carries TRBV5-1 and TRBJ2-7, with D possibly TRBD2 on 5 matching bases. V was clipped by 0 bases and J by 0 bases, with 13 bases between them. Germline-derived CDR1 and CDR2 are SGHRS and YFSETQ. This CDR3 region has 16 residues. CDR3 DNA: TGCGCCAGCAGCTTGGCTGGGGAGATAAGCTCCTACGAGCAGTACGTC. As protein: CASSLAGEISSYEQYV.